The 30 T cell receptor beta chains listed next were all sequenced from one sample in a study of a mutant IDH1 vaccine in newly diagnosed glioma. No antigen is known for these receptors. Time point: week 5, during vaccination. The content of each vaccine dose was 300 ug of mutant IDH1 20-mer peptide, and topical imiquimod accompanied it. Libraries were prepared by immunoSEQ multiplex PCR; TCRdb keeps only in-frame clonotypes and omits some of them. The sample lists tens of thousands of clones; roughly 79% were seen once. Sequenced here: PBMCs, sampled from a glioma patient whose treatment included an IDH1 peptide vaccine. The receptor set was obtained from a man between 45 and 60 years old with glioma.

The CDR3 loop is CASSLVSTADTQYF. The CDR3 nucleotides are TGTGCCAGCAGCTTAGTCTCGACGGCAGATACGCAGTATTTT. The rearrangement uses TRBV7-2 and TRBJ2-3; D is unresolved. CDR3 length: 14 amino acids. V lost 1 base and J 4 bases, leaving 9 bases between the germline ends. Per germline, CDR1 SGHTA and CDR2 FQGNSA.

This sequence joins TRBV6-6 and TRBJ1-2; D uncertain. The CDR3 has 12 amino acids. Germline CDR1 reads MNHNY; CDR2 reads SVGAGI (reference sequence). The V and J ends lost 6 bases and 2 bases respectively, with 7 bases between them. The CDR3 region is CASSYTNYGYTF. The CDR3 nucleotides read TGTGCCAGCAGCTATACCAACTATGGCTACACCTTC.

To note about this clone: No conserved phenylalanine or tryptophan is present at the end of the CDR3, so a read error is the likely explanation. The limits of the CDR3 on the DNA are not certain, so only TCRdb's listed CDR3 is given. CDR3: CASSIGSSGAPMII. This chain joins TRBV19 and TRBJ2-7. Inclusive of both ends, the CDR3 amounts to 14 amino acids. Germline V gene sequence: CDR1 LNHDA, CDR2 SQIVND (reference sequence).

The chain links TRBV5-1 to TRBJ2-1, with D hard to call. Germline-derived CDR1 and CDR2 are SGHRS and YFSETQ. The CDR3 is 11 amino acids. Trimming stripped 4 bases from V and 8 bases from J, with 7 bases between. The CDR3 DNA reads TGCGCCAGCAGCCCCGCCTATGAGCAGTTCTTC. It is translated as CASSPAYEQFF.

The rearrangement links TRBV5-4 to TRBJ2-4; 11 positions agree with TRBD2. This CDR3 comprises 15 residues. V lost 1 base, J lost 7 bases, and 4 bases stayed unmatched. Germline V gene sequence: CDR1 SGHNT, CDR2 YYREEE (reference sequence). The CDR3 nucleotides are TGTGCCAGCAGCTTGATGCTAGCGGGGGGTAACATTCAGTACTTC. Residues: CASSLMLAGGNIQYF.

The chain recombines TRBV4-2 with TRBJ2-7, with D perhaps matching TRBD2 (7 bases). V gave up 3 bases and J gave up 5 bases, with 17 bases separating them. CDR3 size: 15 residues. The germline V gene has CDR1 LGHNA and CDR2 YNFKEQ. CDR3 region: CASSQDWGGWNEQYF. CDR3 bases: TGTGCCAGCAGCCAGGACTGGGGGGGCTGGAACGAGCAGTACTTC.

This chain joins TRBV7-6 and TRBJ1-3; D remains unclear. The ends were cut back, 1 base at V and 8 bases at J, with 6 bases in the middle. Germline-derived CDR1 and CDR2 are SGHVS and FNYEAQ. CDR3 length: 12 residues. The CDR3 bases are TGTGCCAGCAGCTTAGGGGAGGACACCATATATTTT. This gives the protein CASSLGEDTIYF.

The chain recombines TRBV5-4 with TRBJ2-4; D is uncertain. V was trimmed by 6 bases and J by 9 bases, leaving 19 bases between them. The length of the CDR3 is 14 residues. Looked up from germline, CDR1 is SGHNT and CDR2 is YYREEE (reference sequence). The CDR3 sequence is CASTRTGSDGIQYF. In DNA form, the CDR3 reads TGTGCCAGCACACGGACCGGATCGGACGGCATTCAGTACTTC.

To note about this clone: The junction differs from germline at one of its ends, possibly a read error. The CDR3 DNA reads TGTGCCAGCAGTGAGGGTGTGACTAGCGAGAGAGACTCCTACAAGCAGTACTTC. Translating it yields CASSEGVTSERDSYKQYF. The chain joins TRBV25-1 to TRBJ2-7; 8 bases align to TRBD2. This CDR3 region has 18 residues. Germline values: CDR1 MGHDK, CDR2 SYGVNS.

This clone is judged medium-sized. The rearrangement links TRBV4-1 to TRBJ1-2, with D possibly TRBD1 on 5 matching bases. Germline CDR1 and CDR2: MGHRA and YSYEKL. The CDR3 runs 14 residues. The germline V and J ends were trimmed by 1 base and 4 bases, with 10 bases remaining between them. The CDR3 coding sequence is TGCGCCAGCAGCCAAGGGATGGGGGTCTATGGCTACACCTTC. Protein sequence: CASSQGMGVYGYTF.

CDR3 nucleotides: TGTGCCAGCAGCCGAACGGGGGGAAACACCATATATTTT. Residues: CASSRTGGNTIYF. The chain employs TRBV28 and TRBJ1-3, with D uncertain. This CDR3 comprises 13 residues. In germline, CDR1 is MDHEN, CDR2 SYDVKM. V was cut by 6 bases and J by 4 bases, with 10 bases left in between.

The rearrangement uses TRBV10-3 and TRBJ2-5; D not certain. This CDR3 region has 14 residues. Trimming cost V 4 bases and J 2 bases, with 11 bases left between them. The germline gives CDR1 ENHRY, CDR2 SYGVKD. CDR3 DNA sequence: TGTGCCATCAGTGCGGACGCTTGGCAAGAGACCCAGTACTTC. It specifies CAISADAWQETQYF.

This chain uses TRBV27 with TRBJ2-1; D is undetermined. V was cut by 6 bases and J by 9 bases, with 15 bases left in between. Germline V CDR1 and CDR2: MNHEY, SMNVEV (reference sequence). The CDR3 loop spans 13 amino acids. The CDR3 sequence: CASSSIQIAEQFF. CDR3 nucleotide sequence: TGTGCCAGCAGCTCCATCCAGATCGCTGAGCAGTTCTTC.

The V call is TRBV6-5, the J call TRBJ2-5; D gene ambiguous. The CDR3 is made up of 11 amino acids. V was cut by 1 base and J by 5 bases, with 2 bases left in between. The germline CDR1 and CDR2 sequences are MNHEY and SVGAGI. DNA of the CDR3: TGTGCCAGCAGTTACTTGGAGACCCAGTACTTC. This codes for CASSYLETQYF.

This rearrangement joins TRBV4-1 to TRBJ1-4; tentative D call: TRBD1 (5 bases). The CDR3 has 15 residues. Germline-derived CDR1 and CDR2 are MGHRA and YSYEKL. Deletions cut 1 base from V and 8 bases from J, with 14 bases between. The CDR3 DNA follows: TGCGCCAGCAGCCAAGGGGACCCGGGAGGGGAAAAACTGTTTTTT. It specifies CASSQGDPGGEKLFF.

This clone counts as medium-sized. The V gene is TRBV19, the J gene TRBJ1-5; D unresolved. V dropped 5 bases and J dropped 3 bases, with 8 bases sitting between them. This CDR3 is 13 amino acids long. Germline V gene lookup returns CDR1 LNHDA and CDR2 SQIVND (reference sequence). As DNA, the CDR3 is TGTGCCAGTAGTCCAGCATACAATCAGCCCCAGCATTTT. Protein sequence: CASSPAYNQPQHF. The full variable domain, in which reference TRBV19 and TRBJ1-5 provide the parts outside the CDR3, is DGGITQSPKYLFRKEGQNVTLSCEQNLNHDAMYWYRQDPGQGLRLIYYSQIVNDFQKGDIAEGYSVSREKKESFPLTVTSAQKNPTAFYLCASSPAYNQPQHFGDGTRLSIL.

CDR3 nucleotides: TGTGCCAGCAGCTTAGGAGGTGGGCCGCTGGAGACCCAGTACTTC. The encoded protein is CASSLGGGPLETQYF. The chain couples TRBV7-2 to TRBJ2-5; D is unresolved. Germline V gene data show CDR1 as SGHTA and CDR2 as FQGNSA. The CDR3 sequence is 15 residues long. V gave up 1 base and J gave up 5 bases, with 14 bases separating them.

This chain links TRBV11-3 with TRBJ1-1, with D hard to call. Trimming took 0 bases from V and 9 from J, leaving 8 bases between them. Germline V CDR1 and CDR2: SGHNT, YENEEA. The CDR3 runs to 12 residues. CDR3 amino acids: CASSLDPSQAFF. The CDR3 region has the DNA TGTGCCAGCAGCTTAGATCCAAGTCAAGCTTTCTTT.

This chain joins TRBV5-1 and TRBJ2-7, with 8 bases aligning to TRBD1. Unmatched junction bases numbered 12, after V lost 3 bases and J lost 7 bases. Per germline, CDR1 SGHRS and CDR2 YFSETQ. CDR3 length: 15 residues. The CDR3 loop reads CASSSLRDRPREQYF. In nucleotides, the CDR3 is TGCGCCAGCAGCTCACTCCGGGACAGGCCCCGAGAGCAGTACTTC. Supplemented by reference TRBV5-1 and TRBJ2-7, the full variable domain reads KAGVTQTPRYLIKTRGQQVTLSCSPISGHRSVSWYQQTPGQGLQFLFEYFSETQRNKGNFPGRFSGRQFSNSRSEMNVSTLELGDSALYLCASSSLRDRPREQYFGPGTRLTVT.

The chain is built from TRBV11-2 and TRBJ2-7; D is perhaps TRBD1 (6 bases). The CDR3 runs to 16 residues. V was pared by 6 bases and J by 5 bases, with 23 bases between. Germline CDR1 reads SGHAT; CDR2 reads FQNNGV. DNA for the CDR3: TGTGCCAGCAGTTTCACAGGCTACAGGGAATTGGACGAGCAGTACTTC. Its protein is CASSFTGYRELDEQYF. The full variable domain, its missing parts supplied by reference TRBV11-2 and TRBJ2-7, is EAGVAQSPRYKIIEKRQSVAFWCNPISGHATLYWYQQILGQGPKLLIQFQNNGVVDDSQLPKDRFSAERLKGVDSTLKIQPAKLEDSAVYLCASSFTGYRELDEQYFGPGTRLTVT.

The J gene is TRBJ2-3, the V gene TRBV9; D might be TRBD2 (6 bases). From germline, CDR1 is SGDLS and CDR2 YYNGEE. The V gene lost 4 bases and the J gene lost 6 bases, with 12 bases spanning the gap. The CDR3 runs 13 residues. DNA for the CDR3: TGTGCCAGCAGCCCAAGACTAGTGGATACGCAGTATTTT. This codes for CASSPRLVDTQYF.

The sample holds one count of this clone. The rearrangement uses TRBV10-3 and TRBJ1-4, with D possibly TRBD1 on 5 matching bases. The V gene lost 10 bases and the J gene lost 0 bases, with 15 bases spanning the gap. The CDR3 contains 15 residues. Germline V gene sequence: CDR1 ENHRY, CDR2 SYGVKD. For the CDR3, the DNA is TGTGCCAGCAAACGGGGCGCGACAACTAATGAAAAACTGTTTTTT. Translated, it gives CASKRGATTNEKLFF.

This clone was seen a single time. The chain carries TRBV5-6 and TRBJ2-1; D call uncertain. This CDR3 has 12 residues. Deletions cut 0 bases from V and 11 bases from J, with 9 bases between. CDR1 is SGHDT, CDR2 YYEEEE, per germline. The CDR3 bases are TGTGCCAGCAGCTTGGAGACCCCGCAGCAGTTCTTC. This gives the protein CASSLETPQQFF. Variable domain in full (rest from reference TRBV5-6 and TRBJ2-1): DAGVTQSPTHLIKTRGQQVTLRCSPKSGHDTVSWYQQALGQGPQFIFQYYEEEERQRGNFPDRFSGHQFPNYSSELNVNALLLGDSALYLCASSLETPQQFFGPGTRLTVL.

The chain carries TRBV10-3 and TRBJ2-7; D is possibly TRBD2 (6 bases). The V end lost 6 bases, the J end lost 3 bases, and 21 bases lay between the germline ends. The CDR3 loop spans 16 amino acids. Germline lookup yields CDR1 ENHRY and CDR2 SYGVKD. The chain's CDR3 is CAISPSKSADYYEQYF. The CDR3 bases are TGTGCCATCAGCCCCTCAAAATCGGCGGACTACTACGAGCAGTACTTC.

The chain recombines TRBV19 with TRBJ2-3, with D tentatively TRBD1 (5 bases). The DNA end lines up better with TRBJ1-5; the J call may be wrong. Germline CDR1 LNHDA, CDR2 SQIVND (reference sequence). The CDR3 consists of 14 residues. This CDR3 reads CASRRDPSTDTQHF. CDR3 bases: TGTGCCAGTCGCAGGGACCCTAGCACAGATACGCAGCATTTT.

The chain employs TRBV4-1 and TRBJ2-5, with D possibly being TRBD1 or TRBD2 (5 bases each). The germline gives CDR1 MGHRA, CDR2 YSYEKL. The CDR3 sequence is 14 residues long. V was cut by 1 base and J by 5 bases, with 11 bases left in between. The CDR3 is CASSQVPGPETQYF. CDR3 nucleotides: TGCGCCAGCAGCCAAGTACCGGGACCGGAGACCCAGTACTTC.

This chain uses TRBV2 with TRBJ2-3; no clear D. V shed 3 bases and J shed 7 bases, with 2 bases lying between them. CDR3 length: 10 residues. CDR1 is SNHLY and CDR2 is FYNNEI in the germline V gene. Here the CDR3 DNA reads TGTGCCAGCAGTGAGTATACGCAGTATTTT. Translation: CASSEYTQYF.

The V call is TRBV30, the J call TRBJ1-6; D is undetermined. This CDR3 region has 18 residues. Germline V gene lookup returns CDR1 GTSNPN and CDR2 SVGIG (reference sequence). Between the trimmed V and J ends, which lost 0 bases and 0 bases, there was a span of 15 bases. This CDR3 is CAWSVLQLPTSYNSPLHF. The CDR3 nucleotides read TGTGCCTGGAGTGTACTACAGCTTCCTACCTCCTATAATTCACCCCTCCACTTT.

The rearrangement uses TRBV6-6 and TRBJ2-7; D remains unclear. Germline V lookup: CDR1 MNHNY, CDR2 SVGAGI (reference sequence). The CDR3 consists of 10 residues. With 3 bases removed from V and 8 bases from J, the gap between germline ends came to 5 bases. The chain's CDR3 is CASSYPQQYF. The CDR3 DNA sequence: TGTGCCAGCAGTTATCCGCAGCAGTACTTC.

The J gene is TRBJ2-2, the V gene TRBV2; 10 bases are shared with TRBD2. The V and J ends lost 10 bases and 7 bases, in that order; junction bases with no gene match: 12. The CDR3 loop spans 15 amino acids. Germline loops: CDR1 SNHLY, CDR2 FYNNEI. The CDR3 spells CAITSGISDIGELFF. CDR3 DNA sequence: TGTGCCATTACTAGCGGGATTTCTGACATCGGGGAGCTGTTTTTT.